What follows describes a single T cell receptor beta chain. Its target is not known. The record originates from a study of T cell repertoires in cytomegalovirus infection. Overall study: Both CMV infection and a matching HLA type were indicated by public TCR beta signatures.

Broader study findings: Identification of carriers of CMV plus the relevant HLA was performed using cumulative public TCR beta family frequency. Across the ex vivo response, the dominant clonotypes were HLA-C-restricted CMV-specific TCR beta clonotypes.

CDR1 SGHRS and CDR2 YFSETQ come from the germline V gene. Trimming stripped 7 bases from V and 4 bases from J, with 14 bases between. The CDR3 is 13 amino acids. TCRdb re-derived calls from the reads in MiXCR, one entry per CDR3 protein. Here the sample spans approximately 400,000 distinct CDR3 sequences, roughly 30% being singletons. The sequencing input was PBMCs. This receptor was identified in a human donor in good health (CMV status not recorded). Some clones in this sample may be carry-over from other donors' samples. This rearrangement joins TRBV5-1 to TRBJ1-1; D remains unclear. CDR3 coding DNA: TGCGCCAGCCGCAAACGAGGACCCACTGAAGCTTTCTTT. This encodes CASRKRGPTEAFF.